Following are 22 T cell receptor beta chains from one sample sequenced in a study of human T cells and chemical hapten exposure. Via MiXCR, TCRdb re-called the RACE reads, giving one row per CDR3 protein. The sample lists about 260,000 distinct CDR3 sequences, approximately 8.4% occurring once. Indicated time point: pre-sensitization, week 0. Treatment: therapeutic diphenylcyclopropenone sensitization with weekly scalp DPC. The material was whole blood, obtained in connection with sensitization to the hapten diphenylcyclopropenone (DPC). These TCRs come from a woman aged 40 to 50 with alopecia areata. Some clones in this sample may be carry-over from other donors' samples.

This clonotype was observed at least ten times. The V call is TRBV4-3, the J call TRBJ2-1; TRBD2 matches 8 bases. The CDR3 loop spans 16 amino acids. Per the germline V gene, CDR1 is LGHNA and CDR2 is YSLEER. V was clipped by 4 bases and J by 3 bases; unmatched bases: 8. The CDR3 here is CASSLTRLANYNEQFF. CDR3 in DNA: TGCGCCAGCAGCCTCACTCGACTAGCGAACTACAATGAGCAGTTCTTC.

This clonotype has only a few counts. The rearrangement links TRBV5-6 to TRBJ2-7; a possible D gene is TRBD2 (5 bases). This CDR3 has 17 residues. V gave up 4 bases and J gave up 3 bases, with 23 bases separating them. Germline V gene lookup returns CDR1 SGHDT and CDR2 YYEEEE. CDR3 nucleotide sequence: TGTGCCAGCAGCGTTCCCGGACTTGGACGGACCAGCTACGAGCAGTACTTC. It specifies CASSVPGLGRTSYEQYF.

This clonotype has just a few counts. The rearrangement links TRBV5-1 to TRBJ2-3, with TRBD2 identical over 12 bases. J gave up 4 bases and V 3 bases, and 3 bases lay outside the gene matches. CDR3 length: 15 amino acids. CDR1 and CDR2 (germline): SGHRS, YFSETQ. The CDR3 sequence: CASSSTSGRSDTQYF. The CDR3 DNA follows: TGCGCCAGCAGCTCGACTAGCGGGAGATCAGATACGCAGTATTTT.

V is TRBV7-9 and J is TRBJ2-2; a possible D gene is TRBD2 (5 bases). Trimming removed 3 bases at V and 5 bases at J, with 13 bases between. In germline, CDR1 is SEHNR, CDR2 FQNEAQ (reference sequence). This CDR3 has 15 amino acids. This CDR3 reads CASSFGLPSTGELFF. DNA for the CDR3: TGTGCCAGCAGCTTCGGACTCCCTAGTACCGGGGAGCTGTTTTTT.

This clonotype turned up a few times. This chain connects TRBV5-6 to TRBJ2-7, with a tentative D call TRBD1 (5 bases). V lost 1 base and J 6 bases, leaving 17 bases between the germline ends. Germline V gene lookup returns CDR1 SGHDT and CDR2 YYEEEE. The CDR3 runs 15 residues. Here the CDR3 reads CASSLWAAPRGEQYF. Here the CDR3 DNA reads TGTGCCAGCAGCTTGTGGGCCGCGCCAAGGGGCGAGCAGTACTTC.

CDR3 amino acids: CARTSGRGRNTGELFF. The CDR3 coding sequence is TGTGCCCGCACTAGCGGGAGAGGCCGGAACACCGGGGAGCTGTTTTTT. The rearrangement links TRBV6-1 to TRBJ2-2, with 11 bases that match TRBD2. After removal of 11 bases from V and 1 base from J, the junction contained 9 bases not matched to a gene. This CDR3 has 16 amino acids. Per germline, CDR1 MNHNS and CDR2 SASEGT.

The chain carries TRBV7-2 and TRBJ2-1; the D gene is possibly TRBD2 (7 bases). CDR1 and CDR2 (germline): SGHTA, FQGNSA. The germline V and J ends were trimmed by 4 bases and 9 bases, with 13 bases remaining between them. The CDR3 is 13 amino acids. The CDR3 spells CASSSRGAVEQFF. The CDR3 DNA sequence: TGTGCCAGCAGCTCACGGGGGGCGGTTGAGCAGTTCTTC.

The chain employs TRBV7-2 and TRBJ2-2; a possible D gene is TRBD1 (6 bases). V lost 3 bases and J lost 0, with 11 bases in between. The CDR3 runs to 16 residues. Germline values: CDR1 SGHTA, CDR2 FQGNSA. CDR3 loop: CASSLTTGANTGELFF. The CDR3 DNA reads TGTGCCAGCAGCTTGACGACAGGCGCGAACACCGGGGAGCTGTTTTTT.

The genes are TRBV7-2 and TRBJ2-3, with TRBD2 matching 14 bases. CDR1 is SGHTA and CDR2 is FQGNSA in the germline V gene. The CDR3 sequence is 16 residues long. With 5 bases clipped from V and 4 bases from J, the junction kept 5 bases outside the gene matches. This CDR3 is CASSSEGLAGADTQYF. The CDR3 DNA is TGTGCCAGCAGCAGCGAGGGACTAGCGGGAGCAGATACGCAGTATTTT.

The chain employs TRBV7-9 and TRBJ2-1; 11 nucleotides line up with TRBD2. Germline CDR1 is SEHNR and CDR2 is FQNEAQ (reference sequence). V was clipped by 4 bases and J by 9 bases; unmatched bases: 8. The CDR3 consists of 15 residues. CDR3 bases: TGTGCCAGCAGCTCGAGACTAGCGGGGTTTGGTGAGCAGTTCTTC. Amino acids: CASSSRLAGFGEQFF.

This clonotype has more than one count but fewer than ten. The genes are TRBV6-2 or TRBV6-3 and TRBJ2-7, with unresolved D. Trimming left V 7 bases short and J 2 bases short, with 9 bases between. This CDR3 contains 12 residues. The germline gives CDR1 MNHEY, CDR2 SVGEGT. CDR3 residues: CASTGQTYEQYF. The CDR3, as DNA: TGTGCCAGCACCGGGCAGACCTACGAGCAGTACTTC.

A word on this clonotype: This may come from a read error, since a much larger clone is one base off. The rearrangement links TRBV20-1 to TRBJ1-5, with unresolved D. Germline V gene lookup returns CDR1 DFQATT and CDR2 SNEGSKA (reference sequence). The CDR3 sequence is 13 residues long. CDR3 nucleotide sequence: TGCAGTGCCGCGGCAGGTGACAATGAGCCCCAGCATTTT. Translation gives CSAAAGDNEPQHF.

This clonotype was detected many times. The CDR3: CASSQGRNQPQHF. CDR3 nucleotides: TGTGCCAGCAGTCAGGGGCGTAATCAGCCCCAGCATTTT. The chain couples TRBV6-5 to TRBJ1-5, with a tentative D call TRBD1 (6 bases). V shed 5 bases and J shed 4 bases, with 9 bases lying between them. CDR3 length: 13 amino acids. Germline CDR1 is MNHEY and CDR2 is SVGAGI.

This clonotype was observed at least ten times. The chain uses TRBV7-9 and TRBJ2-1; D remains unclear. Germline-derived CDR1 and CDR2 are SEHNR and FQNEAQ (reference sequence). The CDR3 has 12 residues. The V and J ends lost 5 bases and 6 bases respectively, with 8 bases between them. The CDR3 DNA follows: TGTGCCAGCAGCCTCGACTCCAATGAGCAGTTCTTC. Translating it yields CASSLDSNEQFF.

This clonotype was detected ten times or more. The V and J genes are TRBV6-2 or TRBV6-3 and TRBJ1-5; possible D gene TRBD1, 6 bases. This CDR3 spans 14 amino acids. Germline V lookup: CDR1 MNHEY, CDR2 SVGEGT. V was clipped by 7 bases and J by 1 base, with 11 bases between them. CDR3 sequence: CASIGTNSNQPQHF. Here the CDR3 DNA reads TGTGCCAGCATAGGGACAAACAGCAATCAGCCCCAGCATTTT.

This clonotype appeared a few times. The rearrangement joins TRBV5-1 to TRBJ2-3; TRBD2 agrees at 7 bases. This CDR3 is built from 14 residues. J gave up 5 bases and V 0 bases, and 3 bases lay outside the gene matches. In germline, CDR1 is SGHRS, CDR2 YFSETQ. The CDR3 spells CASSLGLAQDTQYF. As DNA, the CDR3 is TGCGCCAGCAGCTTGGGACTAGCTCAAGATACGCAGTATTTT.

In its sample, this clonotype was seen many times. The J gene is TRBJ2-1, the V gene TRBV5-1; 7 bases line up with TRBD2. Trimming at V came to 0 bases and at J to 6 bases, leaving 9 bases not matched to a gene. The CDR3 extends over 16 amino acids. Germline loops: CDR1 SGHRS, CDR2 YFSETQ. The CDR3: CASSLVVSSGLNEQFF. The CDR3 DNA sequence: TGCGCCAGCAGCTTGGTTGTGTCTAGCGGACTCAATGAGCAGTTCTTC.

Concerning this clonotype: Given the absence of the conserved phenylalanine or tryptophan at the CDR3 end, a read error is likely. The chain is built from TRBV5-4 and TRBJ2-1; D possibly corresponds to TRBD1 (5 bases). Germline-derived CDR1 and CDR2 are SGHNT and YYREEE (reference sequence). CDR3 length: 13 amino acids. The germline V and J ends were trimmed by 0 bases and 8 bases, with 9 bases remaining between them. The CDR3 protein is CASSLERGDEQFI. The CDR3 nucleotides read TGTGCCAGCAGCTTGGAAAGGGGCGATGAGCAGTTCATC.

The CDR3 sequence: CASSYTPGGVYGYTF. CDR3 in DNA: TGTGCCAGCAGTTACACACCGGGAGGGGTTTATGGCTACACCTTC. The rearrangement joins TRBV6-5 to TRBJ1-2, with D possibly being TRBD1 (5 bases). The CDR3 length is 15 residues. V was clipped by 2 bases and J by 5 bases, with 15 bases between them. The germline V gene encodes CDR1 MNHEY and CDR2 SVGAGI.

This clonotype turned up a few times. This chain connects TRBV6-5 to TRBJ1-1; unclear D gene. Germline values: CDR1 MNHEY, CDR2 SVGAGI. The CDR3 has 15 residues. V was clipped by 4 bases and J by 2 bases, with 14 bases between them. CDR3 sequence: CASSSPGSLNTEAFF. For the CDR3, the DNA is TGTGCCAGCAGTTCGCCGGGCAGCCTAAACACTGAAGCTTTCTTT.

CDR3 nucleotide sequence: TGTGCCAGCAGCTTAATTTTCAGGGACAGGCAAGAGACCCAGTACTTC. Encoded protein: CASSLIFRDRQETQYF. The V and J genes are TRBV7-9 and TRBJ2-5, with 8 bases that match TRBD1. This CDR3 has 16 residues. Germline assignment: CDR1 SEHNR and CDR2 FQNEAQ (reference sequence). V gave up 2 bases and J gave up 2 bases; unmatched junction bases: 7.

This chain links TRBV5-1 with TRBJ2-7, with a possible D match to TRBD1 (6 bases). V lost 4 bases to trimming and J lost 5 bases, with 13 bases between them. There are 13 residues in the CDR3. The germline CDR1 and CDR2 sequences are SGHRS and YFSETQ. This CDR3 reads CASSPQGLDEQYF. The CDR3 DNA sequence: TGCGCCAGCAGCCCCCAGGGGTTGGACGAGCAGTACTTC. The full variable domain, rest sourced from reference TRBV5-1 and TRBJ2-7, is KAGVTQTPRYLIKTRGQQVTLSCSPISGHRSVSWYQQTPGQGLQFLFEYFSETQRNKGNFPGRFSGRQFSNSRSEMNVSTLELGDSALYLCASSPQGLDEQYFGPGTRLTVT.